These T cell receptor beta chains were read from a single sample in a study of T cell changes during pregnancy in multiple sclerosis. Sequencing used immunoSEQ multiplex PCR; TCRdb keeps in-frame clones, though not all of them. Of 75,000 to 100,000 clones listed, 92% were seen once; the top ten hold about 2.3%. The sample was peripheral blood, taken after pregnancy. Receptors were obtained from a female donor in good health, enrolled as a control in a pregnancy study. CDR3s include the opening cysteine and the closing phenylalanine or tryptophan. D genes are given only for firm matches. The listing skips clone size in some rows; elsewhere it reads once, few, many or a size class.

D gene	CDR3 length	V gene	J gene	clone size	CDR3 DNA	CDR3 protein
-	14	TRBV27	TRBJ1-5	-	TGTGCCAGCAGTTTATTTAGGGGAAATCAGCCCCAGCATTTT	CASSLFRGNQPQHF
TRBD2	17	TRBV9	TRBJ2-1	-	TGTGCCAGCAGCGTAGGTATAGGGACTAGCGGGAGAGGGGAGCAGTTCTTC	CASSVGIGTSGRGEQFF
-	15	TRBV28	TRBJ1-5	-	TGTGCCAGCAGTTTGAAAGGTCCAGGGGATCAGCCCCAGCATTTT	CASSLKGPGDQPQHF
-	11	TRBV19	TRBJ2-7	-	TGTGCCAGTAGCGAGGACTACGAGCAGTACTTC	CASSEDYEQYF
TRBD1	15	TRBV5-1	TRBJ2-3	-	TGCGCCAGCAGCTCGAAACGACAGGGGACAGATACGCAGTATTTT	CASSSKRQGTDTQYF
TRBD2	15	TRBV13	TRBJ2-1	-	TGTGCCAGCAGCCCGCGGCGCGGGGGTTCCAATGAGCAGTTCTTC	CASSPRRGGSNEQFF
TRBD1	14	TRBV30	TRBJ1-5	-	TGTGCCTGGAGTGTCGGACAGGGGGTTCAGCCCCAGCATTTT	CAWSVGQGVQPQHF
-	16	TRBV11-2	TRBJ1-4	-	TGTGCCAGCAGCTTACCCTCGGGAACGGCTAATGAAAAACTGTTTTTT	CASSLPSGTANEKLFF
-	13	TRBV12-5	TRBJ1-2	-	TGTGCTAGTGGTTTGGCGTCCCAGGGAGGCTACACCTTC	CASGLASQGGYTF
-	15	TRBV6-1	TRBJ2-7	-	TGTGCCAGCAGAGGCTCCTTGCGGGGAACGACCGAGCAGTACTTC	CASRGSLRGTTEQYF
TRBD1	12	TRBV5-8	TRBJ2-7	-	TGTGCCGCTAGGCAGGGGGCCCACGAGCAGTACTTC	CAARQGAHEQYF
-	17	TRBV27	TRBJ1-6	-	TGTGCCAGCAGTTTATCGTCGGCGGGCCAGAGTGGTTCACCCCTCCACTTT	CASSLSSAGQSGSPLHF
TRBD1	13	TRBV18	TRBJ2-7	-	TGTGCCAGCTCATCATATACAGGGGACGAGCAGTACTTC	CASSSYTGDEQYF
TRBD1	15	TRBV7-9	TRBJ2-7	-	TGTGCCAGCAGCACAGAGGGGGCCAGCTCCTACGAGCAGTACTTC	CASSTEGASSYEQYF
-	13	TRBV18	TRBJ1-1	once	TGTGCCAGCTCACGCGGGGAGAGGGCTGAAGCTTTCTTT	CASSRGERAEAFF
TRBD1	15	TRBV2	TRBJ1-5	-	TGTGCCAGCAGTGAAGGGACAGGAGGCTATCAGCCCCAGCATTTT	CASSEGTGGYQPQHF
TRBD1	17	TRBV5-4	TRBJ1-1	-	TGTGCCAGCAGTCCCGGGACAGGGGCGCGGGGGAACACTGAAGCTTTCTTT	CASSPGTGARGNTEAFF
TRBD2	14	TRBV19	TRBJ2-1	-	TGTGCCAGTTGGACTAGCGGGATGGCCGACGAGCAGTTCTTC	CASWTSGMADEQFF
-	12	TRBV25-1	TRBJ2-3	-	TGTGCCAGCAGTTCGGGGGCAGATACGCAGTATTTT	CASSSGADTQYF
-	13	TRBV10-2	TRBJ1-1	-	TGCGCCAGCAGAGGAGCAGGGGCCACTGAAGCTTTCTTT	CASRGAGATEAFF
TRBD2	15	TRBV19	TRBJ2-1	-	TGTGCCAGTTCCCCCCGGACTAGCGGCTACAATGAGCAGTTCTTC	CASSPRTSGYNEQFF
TRBD2	15	TRBV4-1	TRBJ2-5	-	TGCGCCAGCAGCCCGAGCGGGGGGGCTAGGGAGACCCAGTACTTC	CASSPSGGARETQYF
TRBD2	13	TRBV29-1	TRBJ2-7	once	TGCAGCGTGGGGGGGAGGGAGGTCTACGAGCAGTACTTC	CSVGGREVYEQYF
TRBD2	20	TRBV11-3	TRBJ2-3	-	TGTGCCAGCAGCTCCGACCATACTAGCGGGACCAGGATGATGCCAGATACGCAGTATTTT	CASSSDHTSGTRMMPDTQYF
-	14	TRBV6-1	TRBJ1-2	-	TGTGCCAGCAGTGGACAGGTGGTGGCTCTTGGCTACACCTTC	CASSGQVVALGYTF
TRBD2	14	TRBV7-8	TRBJ2-1	-	TGTGCCAGCAGCCCCGGGAGGACGTACGGTGAGCAGTTCTTC	CASSPGRTYGEQFF
TRBD1	15	TRBV19	TRBJ2-7	-	TGTGCCAGTAGTATCGGGACAGGGGTCCCTTACGAGCAGTACTTC	CASSIGTGVPYEQYF
TRBD1	16	TRBV5-6	TRBJ2-1	-	TGTGCCAGCAGCTTCCAGACAGGGGGCTATTACAATGAGCAGTTCTTC	CASSFQTGGYYNEQFF